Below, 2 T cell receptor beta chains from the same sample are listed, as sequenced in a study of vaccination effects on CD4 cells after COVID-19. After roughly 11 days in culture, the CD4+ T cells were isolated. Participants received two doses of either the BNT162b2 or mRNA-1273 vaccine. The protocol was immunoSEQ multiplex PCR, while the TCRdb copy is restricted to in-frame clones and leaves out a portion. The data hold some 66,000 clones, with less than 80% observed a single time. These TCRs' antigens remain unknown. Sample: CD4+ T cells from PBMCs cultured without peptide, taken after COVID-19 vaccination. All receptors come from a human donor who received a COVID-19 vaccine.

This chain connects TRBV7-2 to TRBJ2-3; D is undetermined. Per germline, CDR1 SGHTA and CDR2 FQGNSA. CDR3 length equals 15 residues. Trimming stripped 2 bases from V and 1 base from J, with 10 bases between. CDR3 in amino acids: CASSLPPGGTDTQYF. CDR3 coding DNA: TGTGCCAGCAGCTTACCCCCTGGGGGCACAGATACGCAGTATTTT.

For the CDR3, the DNA is TGCGCCAGCAGCAATATCCGGGATTTTACTGAAGCTTTCTTT. Translated: CASSNIRDFTEAFF. This chain links TRBV4-1 with TRBJ1-1; unclear D gene. Germline CDR1 reads MGHRA; CDR2 reads YSYEKL. The CDR3 has 14 residues. Trimming took 5 bases from V and 5 from J, leaving 15 bases between them.